This T cell receptor (beta chain) was identified during a study of blood T cell repertoires in COVID-19. The authors' processing: How many nucleated cells were present was estimated from reference gene primer amplification. The protocol was immunoSEQ multiplex PCR, while the TCRdb copy is restricted to in-frame clones and leaves out a portion. For V, J and clone size, that table is used; D and trimming come from the DNA. The data contain some 430,000 clones, 90% of them seen just once; the ten biggest clones take up less than 0.75%. Membership in each cohort depended on participant-reported clinical history. The specimen was PBMCs or T cells enriched from blood (not recorded which). This sequence was found in a young man who had recovered from COVID-19.

The CDR3 spells CASSLPLTLGVAGELFF. CDR3 DNA sequence: TGTGCCAGCAGCTTACCCCTCACGCTCGGAGTTGCCGGGGAGCTGTTTTTT. This chain links TRBV7-9 with TRBJ2-2; the D is unclear. Germline CDR1 is SEHNR and CDR2 is FQNEAQ (reference sequence). The CDR3 loop spans 17 amino acids. V lost 2 bases to trimming and J lost 6 bases, with 19 bases between them.